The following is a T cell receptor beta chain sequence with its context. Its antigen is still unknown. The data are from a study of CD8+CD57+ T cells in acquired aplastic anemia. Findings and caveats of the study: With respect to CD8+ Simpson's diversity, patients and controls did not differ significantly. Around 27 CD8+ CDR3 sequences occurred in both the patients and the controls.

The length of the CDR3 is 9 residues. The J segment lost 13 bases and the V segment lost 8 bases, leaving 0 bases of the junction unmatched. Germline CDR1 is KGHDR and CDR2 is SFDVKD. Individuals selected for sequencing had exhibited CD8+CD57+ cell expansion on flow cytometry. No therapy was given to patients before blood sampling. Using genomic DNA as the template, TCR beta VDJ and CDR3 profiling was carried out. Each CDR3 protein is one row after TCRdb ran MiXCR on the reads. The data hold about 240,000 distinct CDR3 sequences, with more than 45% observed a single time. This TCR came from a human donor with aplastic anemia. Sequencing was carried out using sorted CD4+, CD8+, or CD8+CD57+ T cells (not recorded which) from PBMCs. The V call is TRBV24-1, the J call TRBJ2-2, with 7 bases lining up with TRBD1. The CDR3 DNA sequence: TGTGCCACCAACAGGGGGCTGTTTTTT. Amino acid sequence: CATNRGLFF.